The 31 T cell receptor beta chains given below trace back to one sample, sequenced in a study of cytomegalovirus exposure and HLA in healthy donors. Both 60 Vbeta primers and 13 Jbeta primers went into the PCR. Here immunoSEQ multiplex PCR was the method, and the copy in TCRdb shows in-frame clones only, minus some. The sample consists of under 170,000 clones, 60% to 85% of them appearing once. Source material: PBMCs. The receptors were sampled from a man aged 50 or older in good health and CMV-seropositive.

The genes are TRBV27 and TRBJ2-7; the match to TRBD2 covers 13 bases. CDR3 length: 16 amino acids. V gave up 0 bases and J gave up 7 bases; unmatched junction bases: 6. In germline, CDR1 is MNHEY, CDR2 SMNVEV (reference sequence). CDR3 DNA sequence: TGTGCCAGCAGTTTATCTGGACTAGCGGGAGAATGGGAGCAGTACTTC. As protein: CASSLSGLAGEWEQYF.

The chain links TRBV6-5 to TRBJ2-5, with no clear D. Trimming took off 2 bases at V and 4 bases at J, with 11 bases between the two ends. Germline lookup yields CDR1 MNHEY and CDR2 SVGAGI. This CDR3 region has 14 residues. The CDR3 is CASSYLQIPETQYF. CDR3 in DNA: TGTGCCAGCAGTTACCTTCAGATTCCAGAGACCCAGTACTTC.

The gene calls are TRBV5-1 and TRBJ2-3, with a weak D call TRBD1 (5 bases). Trimming shortened V by 3 bases and J by 2 bases, and 10 bases separated the two germline ends. In germline, CDR1 is SGHRS, CDR2 YFSETQ. CDR3 length: 14 residues. Here the CDR3 DNA reads TGCGCCAGCAGCTGGGTGACAGACACAGATACGCAGTATTTT. It specifies CASSWVTDTDTQYF.

The V gene is TRBV10-2, the J gene TRBJ1-2; perhaps TRBD1 as D (5 bases). V lost 8 bases and J lost 10, with 14 bases in between. The CDR3 extends over 11 amino acids. Germline lookup yields CDR1 WSHSY and CDR2 SAAADI. The CDR3 nucleotides are TGCGCCAGCGGGCCAGGGTACGACTACACCTTC. It translates to CASGPGYDYTF.

The J gene is TRBJ1-1, the V gene TRBV30, with TRBD1 identical over 7 bases. Looked up from germline, CDR1 is GTSNPN and CDR2 is SVGIG (reference sequence). V was pared by 4 bases and J by 1 base, with 6 bases of the junction left unmatched. The CDR3 spans 14 residues. The CDR3 bases are TGTGCCTGGACCCCCGGGACAGCGAACACTGAAGCTTTCTTT. It specifies CAWTPGTANTEAFF.

This chain uses TRBV19 with TRBJ2-7; 9 bases are a match to TRBD1. The CDR3 has 14 residues. Germline-derived CDR1 and CDR2 are LNHDA and SQIVND (reference sequence). V lost 5 bases to trimming and J lost 3 bases; unmatched junction nucleotides: 5. CDR3 DNA sequence: TGTGCCAGTAGTGCTGGGACAGGGCTCTACGAGCAGTACTTC. Translated, it gives CASSAGTGLYEQYF.

Only a few counts were recorded for this clone. The rearrangement uses TRBV5-5 and TRBJ2-7; maybe TRBD2 (5 bases). V was pared by 4 bases and J by 5 bases, with 28 bases between. Per germline, CDR1 SGHKS and CDR2 YYEKEE (reference sequence). CDR3 length equals 18 residues. CDR3 coding DNA: TGTGCCAGCAGCGTCTCCGGGGATGGGTGGGAAATCAGTGACGAGCAGTACTTC. Protein product: CASSVSGDGWEISDEQYF.

The chain carries TRBV30 and TRBJ2-7; 8 bases match TRBD1. The junction had 10 bases not matched to a gene; V was cut back by 7 bases and J by 2 bases. The CDR3 totals 14 residues. Looked up from germline, CDR1 is GTSNPN and CDR2 is SVGIG (reference sequence). The CDR3 DNA reads TGTGCCTCCAGGGGGCGAGCGTTTCCCTACGAGCAGTACTTC. Its protein is CASRGRAFPYEQYF.

The chain is built from TRBV11-2 and TRBJ2-5; possible D gene TRBD1, 6 bases. Germline V CDR1 and CDR2: SGHAT, FQNNGV. The CDR3 totals 15 residues. Trimming left V 0 bases short and J 7 bases short, with 15 bases between. Here the CDR3 reads CASSLDRAPQGTQYF. Here the CDR3 DNA reads TGTGCCAGCAGCTTAGATAGGGCCCCACAGGGGACCCAGTACTTC.

This chain joins TRBV2 and TRBJ2-3; the match to TRBD1 covers 9 bases. CDR3 length: 12 residues. Trimming took 8 bases from V and 14 from J; bases not matched to a gene: 11. Germline loops: CDR1 SNHLY, CDR2 FYNNEI. The CDR3 spells CASGPGTGSPYF. The DNA for the CDR3 is TGTGCCAGCGGGCCCGGGACAGGGTCTCCGTATTTT.

This clone was seen repeatedly, ten times or more. This chain links TRBV11-2 with TRBJ2-7; 10 bases align to TRBD2. Germline V gives CDR1 SGHAT, CDR2 FQNNGV. The CDR3 has 16 amino acids. Germline trimming cut 3 bases from V and 4 bases from J; bases unmatched to any gene: 9. CDR3 sequence: CASSFFDAAGGYEQYF. CDR3 DNA: TGTGCCAGCAGCTTCTTCGATGCAGCGGGAGGGTACGAGCAGTACTTC.

This clone showed up just once. This chain joins TRBV7-3 and TRBJ2-5; 7 bases are a match to TRBD2. Germline V gene data show CDR1 as SGHTA and CDR2 as FQGTGA. The CDR3 loop spans 13 amino acids. Trimming removed 5 bases from V and 11 bases from J; junction bases left unmatched: 11. The CDR3 region has the DNA TGTGCCAGCAGCACAAGGGAGGGCCGGGAGCAGTACTTC. This gives the protein CASSTREGREQYF.

The chain is built from TRBV19 and TRBJ1-5; D gene ambiguous. Trimming removed 3 bases at V and 5 bases at J, with 11 bases between. Germline values: CDR1 LNHDA, CDR2 SQIVND (reference sequence). CDR3 length: 14 amino acids. Here the CDR3 reads CASSIREYYQPQHF. The CDR3, as DNA: TGTGCCAGTAGTATCCGGGAATACTATCAGCCCCAGCATTTT. Full variable domain (missing parts from reference TRBV19 and TRBJ1-5): DGGITQSPKYLFRKEGQNVTLSCEQNLNHDAMYWYRQDPGQGLRLIYYSQIVNDFQKGDIAEGYSVSREKKESFPLTVTSAQKNPTAFYLCASSIREYYQPQHFGDGTRLSIL.

The J gene is TRBJ1-2, the V gene TRBV10-1; 9 positions match TRBD1. Germline assignment: CDR1 WNHNN and CDR2 SYGVQD (reference sequence). There are 17 residues in the CDR3. Trimming cost V 10 bases and J 5 bases; bases outside gene matches: 20. The CDR3 region has the DNA TGCGCCATCTCGAAAGGGGACAGGGACCTCGAGAGGTATGGCTACACCTTC. Encoded protein: CAISKGDRDLERYGYTF.

This rearrangement joins TRBV13 to TRBJ2-5, with D tentatively TRBD2 (5 bases). Per the germline V gene, CDR1 is PRHDT and CDR2 is FYEKMQ (reference sequence). V lost 1 base and J 5 bases, leaving 8 bases between the germline ends. This CDR3 is 13 amino acids long. DNA of the CDR3: TGTGCCAGCAGCTTAGTGCCGGGGGAGACCCAGTACTTC. Residues: CASSLVPGETQYF.

This clone was observed a single time. V and J are TRBV4-2 and TRBJ2-6; 13 bases line up with TRBD2. The trim removed 3 bases at V and 1 base at J, leaving 3 bases unmatched. This CDR3 has 18 amino acids. Germline assignment: CDR1 LGHNA and CDR2 YNFKEQ. The DNA of the CDR3 is TGTGCCAGCAGCCAGGGACTAGCGGGGCTATCTGGGGCCAACGTCCTGACTTTC. Translated, it gives CASSQGLAGLSGANVLTF.

The rearrangement uses TRBV27 and TRBJ2-7; tentative D call: TRBD2 (6 bases). Trimming stripped 6 bases from V and 0 bases from J, with 12 bases between. CDR1 and CDR2 from the germline V gene are MNHEY and SMNVEV (reference sequence). This CDR3 region has 14 residues. CDR3 sequence reads: CASSGGMSSYEQYF. CDR3 in DNA: TGTGCCAGCAGCGGCGGGATGTCCTCCTACGAGCAGTACTTC.

This clone has only a few counts. The chain is built from TRBV7-3 and TRBJ2-7; no clear D. The CDR3 runs to 18 residues. CDR1 SGHTA and CDR2 FQGTGA come from the germline V gene. Trimming removed 2 bases from V and 0 bases from J, with 20 bases in between. In DNA form, the CDR3 reads TGTGCCAGCAGCTTACAATCAGCAGGATCCTTTGCCTCCTACGAGCAGTACTTC. The encoded protein is CASSLQSAGSFASYEQYF. Drawing the rest from reference TRBV7-3 and TRBJ2-7, the complete variable domain is GAGVSQTPSNKVTEKGKYVELRCDPISGHTALYWYRQSLGQGPEFLIYFQGTGAADDSGLPNDRFFAVRPEGSVSTLKIQRTERGDSAVYLCASSLQSAGSFASYEQYFGPGTRLTVT.

The chain combines TRBV27 with TRBJ2-2; a weak D match, TRBD1 (6 bases). Germline CDR1 is MNHEY and CDR2 is SMNVEV (reference sequence). The V end lost 2 bases, the J end lost 0 bases, and 10 bases lay between the germline ends. The CDR3 is made up of 16 amino acids. CDR3 bases: TGTGCCAGCAGTTTAACAGGGACCCCGAACACCGGGGAGCTGTTTTTT. As protein: CASSLTGTPNTGELFF.

V usage is TRBV5-6 and J usage is TRBJ1-2; D ambiguous. Germline V gene lookup returns CDR1 SGHDT and CDR2 YYEEEE. This CDR3 contains 13 residues. The ends were cut back, 1 base at V and 4 bases at J, with 8 bases in the middle. The CDR3 region is CASSLQEAYGYTF. CDR3 coding DNA: TGTGCCAGCAGCTTGCAGGAAGCCTATGGCTACACCTTC.

J is TRBJ2-7 and V is TRBV5-1; 8 nucleotides match TRBD2. The junction had 8 bases not matched to a gene; V was cut back by 3 bases and J by 3 bases. This CDR3 region has 15 residues. Per germline, CDR1 SGHRS and CDR2 YFSETQ. The CDR3 DNA follows: TGCGCCAGCAGCTGGGGCGGGGGGCTGCTCTACGAGCAGTACTTC. Translation gives CASSWGGGLLYEQYF.

CDR3 coding DNA: TGTGCCAGCAGCTTTAGCGGAGCCTCCTACAATGAGCAGTTCTTC. Protein: CASSFSGASYNEQFF. The rearrangement links TRBV5-4 to TRBJ2-1, with D possibly TRBD2 on 6 matching bases. CDR1 SGHNT and CDR2 YYREEE come from the germline V gene (reference sequence). V was clipped by 2 bases and J by 0 bases, with 9 bases between them. The CDR3 is 15 residues long. The whole variable domain, remainder taken from reference TRBV5-4 and TRBJ2-1, is ETGVTQSPTHLIKTRGQQVTLRCSSQSGHNTVSWYQQALGQGPQFIFQYYREEENGRGNFPPRFSGLQFPNYSSELNVNALELDDSALYLCASSFSGASYNEQFFGPGTRLTVL.

V gene TRBV2 combines with J gene TRBJ2-2, with TRBD2 matching over 10 bases. Germline loops: CDR1 SNHLY, CDR2 FYNNEI. This CDR3 contains 16 residues. V shed 7 bases and J 1 base; nucleotides not matched to a gene: 6. In DNA form, the CDR3 reads TGTGCCAGCACTCCGCCTAGCGGGGGGAACACCGGGGAGCTGTTTTTT. This codes for CASTPPSGGNTGELFF.

This sequence joins TRBV5-1 and TRBJ2-1, with 10 bases identical to TRBD2. Losses at the gene ends were 2 bases for V and 1 base for J; bases not matched to a gene: 3. The CDR3 totals 16 residues. CDR1 is SGHRS and CDR2 is YFSETQ in the germline V gene. The CDR3 sequence is CASSFPSGSSYNEQFF. The DNA for the CDR3 is TGCGCCAGCAGCTTCCCTAGCGGGAGTTCCTACAATGAGCAGTTCTTC.

This sequence joins TRBV6-1 and TRBJ2-7, with a weak D call TRBD1 (6 bases). CDR3 length: 14 amino acids. Trimming took off 3 bases at V and 6 bases at J, with 15 bases between the two ends. The germline V gene has CDR1 MNHNS and CDR2 SASEGT. The chain's CDR3 is CASSELGRGGEQYF. Here the CDR3 DNA reads TGTGCCAGCAGTGAGTTGGGCAGGGGTGGCGAGCAGTACTTC.

The rearrangement links TRBV5-4 to TRBJ1-2; 8 positions agree with TRBD1. The ends lost 4 bases at V and 7 bases at J; junction bases unmatched: 9. CDR1 and CDR2 (germline): SGHNT, YYREEE (reference sequence). The CDR3 length is 14 residues. The CDR3 protein is CASSPDREVGGYTF. CDR3 in DNA: TGTGCCAGCAGCCCGGACAGGGAAGTTGGTGGCTACACCTTC.

The chain is built from TRBV28 and TRBJ2-1; TRBD2 matches at 8 bases. Germline lookup yields CDR1 MDHEN and CDR2 SYDVKM. V shed 10 bases and J 0 bases; nucleotides not matched to a gene: 5. The CDR3 covers 14 residues. CDR3 residues: CATLAGSSYNEQFF. The DNA for the CDR3 is TGTGCCACCTTAGCGGGAAGCTCCTACAATGAGCAGTTCTTC.

The CDR3 spells CASSERTGGTSTDTQYF. DNA for the CDR3: TGTGCCAGCAGTGAAAGGACAGGGGGAACTAGCACAGATACGCAGTATTTT. This chain connects TRBV6-1 to TRBJ2-3, with 10 bases matching TRBD1. This CDR3 contains 17 residues. The germline CDR1 and CDR2 sequences are MNHNS and SASEGT. V trimming: 2 bases; J trimming: 0 bases; junction bases outside the gene matches: 5.

The CDR3 DNA follows: TGTGCCTGGAGTGGAGACAGGGCCTATTCCGAGCAGTACTTC. It codes for CAWSGDRAYSEQYF. This chain links TRBV30 with TRBJ2-7; 7 positions match TRBD1. The ends lost 1 base at V and 6 bases at J; junction bases unmatched: 9. CDR1 is GTSNPN and CDR2 is SVGIG in the germline V gene (reference sequence). The CDR3 consists of 14 residues.

The chain is built from TRBV29-1 and TRBJ2-3, with D perhaps TRBD2 (5 bases). The CDR3 consists of 12 residues. Trimming shortened V by 3 bases and J by 6 bases, and 10 bases separated the two germline ends. Germline CDR1 SQVTM, CDR2 ANQGSEA. The CDR3 spells CSVESSADTQYF. Written as DNA, the CDR3 is TGCAGCGTTGAGAGTAGCGCGGATACGCAGTATTTT.

This clone was recorded once. The V call is TRBV7-6, the J call TRBJ2-7; 8 bases are shared with TRBD2. CDR3 length: 15 amino acids. Germline trimming cut 10 bases from V and 1 base from J; bases unmatched to any gene: 12. CDR1 is SGHVS, CDR2 FNYEAQ, per germline. The CDR3 DNA reads TGTGCCATCTCGGGGGGGCGGGGACGGTCCTACGAGCAGTACTTC. Translation: CAISGGRGRSYEQYF.